Following are 25 T cell receptor beta chains from one sample sequenced in a study of cytomegalovirus exposure and HLA in healthy donors. This PCR relied on a set of 60 Vbeta primers and 13 Jbeta primers. The table came from immunoSEQ multiplex PCR; TCRdb's copy has only in-frame clones and leaves some out. The table lists more than 200,000 clones, 70% to 80% of them singletons, with around 0.2% in the top ten. The sample taken for sequencing was PBMCs. The source is a girl aged 2 to 9 in good health and CMV-seronegative.

The chain recombines TRBV15 with TRBJ2-7, with 8 bases lining up with TRBD1. Germline assignment: CDR1 LNHNV and CDR2 YYDKDF (reference sequence). The CDR3 extends over 16 amino acids. Trimming took 0 bases from V and 2 from J; bases not matched to a gene: 6. The DNA of the CDR3 is TGTGCCACCAGCAGAGATGGACAGGGTGGTCCCTACGAGCAGTACTTC. Its translation: CATSRDGQGGPYEQYF. The full variable domain, in which reference TRBV15 and TRBJ2-7 provide the parts outside the CDR3, is DAMVIQNPRYQVTQFGKPVTLSCSQTLNHNVMYWYQQKSSQAPKLLFHYYDKDFNNEADTPDNFQSRRPNTSFCFLDIRSPGLGDTAMYLCATSRDGQGGPYEQYFGPGTRLTVT.

This chain connects TRBV29-1 to TRBJ2-7, with a weak D call TRBD1 (5 bases). Trimming shortened V by 5 bases and J by 5 bases, and 19 bases separated the two germline ends. This CDR3 spans 14 amino acids. Per germline, CDR1 SQVTM and CDR2 ANQGSEA. CDR3 residues: CSVSRVPDVDEQYF. CDR3 bases: TGCAGCGTTAGCAGGGTCCCGGATGTTGACGAGCAGTACTTC.

V usage is TRBV5-4 and J usage is TRBJ2-5; 7 nucleotides agree with TRBD1. V lost 4 bases and J lost 5; bases outside the gene matches: 5. Germline V CDR1 and CDR2: SGHNT, YYREEE (reference sequence). The CDR3 is 13 amino acids. DNA for the CDR3: TGTGCCAGCAGCCGAGACAGGGCCGAGACCCAGTACTTC. As protein: CASSRDRAETQYF.

Concerning this clone: Its ends do not fully match the called genes, so a read error is possible. V is TRBV7-9 and J is TRBJ1-2, with 8 bases lining up with TRBD1. CDR3 length equals 17 residues. Germline V gene sequence: CDR1 SEHNR, CDR2 FQNEAQ (reference sequence). The CDR3 coding sequence is TGTTCCAGCAGCTTAGGCCCGGACAGGGTTGGGTTTCATGGCTACACCTTC. Residues: CSSSLGPDRVGFHGYTF.

The gene calls are TRBV13 and TRBJ1-3, with no clear D. This CDR3 has 16 amino acids. The V and J ends lost 4 bases and 0 bases respectively, with 13 bases between them. Germline lookup yields CDR1 PRHDT and CDR2 FYEKMQ (reference sequence). The CDR3 DNA sequence: TGTGCCAGCAGCTCCCCGGGAGGCAGCTCTGGAAACACCATATATTTT. The encoded protein is CASSSPGGSSGNTIYF. Filled out from reference TRBV13 and TRBJ1-3, the complete variable domain reads AAGVIQSPRHLIKEKRETATLKCYPIPRHDTVYWYQQGPGQDPQFLISFYEKMQSDKGSIPDRFSAQQFSDYHSELNMSSLELGDSALYFCASSSPGGSSGNTIYFGEGSWLTVV.

V is TRBV6-5 and J is TRBJ1-4; D gene uncertain. The V gene lost 6 bases and the J gene lost 3 bases, with 11 bases spanning the gap. CDR3 length: 14 residues. Per the germline V gene, CDR1 is MNHEY and CDR2 is SVGAGI. The CDR3 here is CASSIRVPNEKLFF. The CDR3 nucleotides are TGTGCCAGCAGCATCCGGGTCCCTAATGAAAAACTGTTTTTT.

The rearrangement links TRBV19 to TRBJ1-2; tentatively, D is TRBD1 (6 bases). V was trimmed by 8 bases and J by 3 bases, leaving 19 bases between them. This CDR3 spans 15 amino acids. Germline V CDR1 and CDR2: LNHDA, SQIVND (reference sequence). The CDR3 here is CASEPDSGTYYGYTF. CDR3 nucleotides: TGTGCCAGTGAACCCGACAGCGGGACATACTATGGCTACACCTTC.

The J gene is TRBJ2-5, the V gene TRBV4-2; 11 nucleotides match TRBD1. Trimming took 4 bases from V and 11 from J; bases not matched to a gene: 18. Germline V gene data show CDR1 as LGHNA and CDR2 as YNFKEQ. The CDR3 length is 17 residues. The CDR3 DNA is TGTGCCAGCAGCCGTCTGGCCGGGACAGGGGGATCCGCTGAGCAGTACTTC. Translated: CASSRLAGTGGSAEQYF.

This clone was recorded only once. This sequence joins TRBV25-1 and TRBJ2-2; 9 bases are a match to TRBD1. The V and J ends lost 7 bases and 6 bases, in that order; junction bases with no gene match: 9. The CDR3 contains 15 residues. Germline-derived CDR1 and CDR2 are MGHDK and SYGVNS. CDR3: CASKGQGYRAGELFF. The DNA for the CDR3 is TGTGCCAGCAAGGGACAGGGATATAGGGCCGGGGAGCTGTTTTTT.

This clone was found a few times. This chain joins TRBV11-2 and TRBJ1-1; unclear D gene. Germline assignment: CDR1 SGHAT and CDR2 FQNNGV. V was clipped by 1 base and J by 4 bases, with 7 bases between them. The CDR3 has 13 amino acids. CDR3 region: CASSLGLLTEAFF. The CDR3 nucleotides read TGTGCCAGCAGCTTAGGACTTCTCACTGAAGCTTTCTTT. The whole variable domain, remainder taken from reference TRBV11-2 and TRBJ1-1, is EAGVAQSPRYKIIEKRQSVAFWCNPISGHATLYWYQQILGQGPKLLIQFQNNGVVDDSQLPKDRFSAERLKGVDSTLKIQPAKLEDSAVYLCASSLGLLTEAFFGQGTRLTVV.

The chain carries TRBV19 and TRBJ2-7; a weak D match, TRBD1 (7 bases). Trimming left V 3 bases short and J 3 bases short, with 9 bases between. Germline V gives CDR1 LNHDA, CDR2 SQIVND (reference sequence). CDR3 length: 13 amino acids. The CDR3 sequence is CASSMRDSYEQYF. As DNA, the CDR3 is TGTGCCAGTAGTATGCGGGACAGCTACGAGCAGTACTTC.

This rearrangement joins TRBV6-5 to TRBJ2-4; no definite D call. This CDR3 has 11 amino acids. Trimming cost V 3 bases and J 7 bases, with 4 bases left between them. Germline CDR1 is MNHEY and CDR2 is SVGAGI. This CDR3 reads CASSYSNIQYF. The CDR3 region has the DNA TGTGCCAGCAGTTATTCTAACATTCAGTACTTC.

The rearrangement links TRBV5-4 to TRBJ1-1; 10 bases match TRBD1. From germline, CDR1 is SGHNT and CDR2 YYREEE (reference sequence). J gave up 1 base and V 4 bases, and 10 bases lay outside the gene matches. This CDR3 is built from 17 residues. CDR3: CASSPNPTGGRNTEAFF. The CDR3 DNA sequence: TGTGCCAGCAGCCCTAATCCGACAGGGGGCCGGAACACTGAAGCTTTCTTT.

The chain carries TRBV7-9 and TRBJ1-2; 9 positions agree with TRBD1. The V segment lost 4 bases and the J segment 3 bases; nucleotides outside the gene matches: 6. Germline CDR1 SEHNR, CDR2 FQNEAQ (reference sequence). CDR3 length equals 15 residues. CDR3 nucleotides: TGTGCCAGCAGCTCCCGGGACAGGGTAGACTATGGCTACACCTTC. Its protein product is CASSSRDRVDYGYTF.

The CDR3 region has the DNA TGTGCCAGCAGCTCACGCAACGAGCAGTACTTC. As protein: CASSSRNEQYF. The V and J genes are TRBV7-9 and TRBJ2-5; D gene ambiguous. The J call may not be correct, given that the DNA end is closer to TRBJ2-7. The CDR3 sequence is 11 residues long. Germline lookup yields CDR1 SEHNR and CDR2 FQNEAQ (reference sequence).

The CDR3 DNA sequence: TGTGCCAGCAGCTCTTTCAACAGGAAGAACACCGGGGAGCTGTTTTTT. Residues: CASSSFNRKNTGELFF. This chain uses TRBV5-4 with TRBJ2-2; D possibly corresponds to TRBD1 (5 bases). This CDR3 is built from 16 residues. The germline gives CDR1 SGHNT, CDR2 YYREEE (reference sequence). V was trimmed by 3 bases and J by 1 base, leaving 13 bases between them.

The V call is TRBV9, the J call TRBJ2-1, with D perhaps matching TRBD1 (6 bases). This CDR3 has 15 amino acids. Germline lookup yields CDR1 SGDLS and CDR2 YYNGEE. Trimming pared 1 base from V and 0 bases from J, leaving 8 bases between. The CDR3 bases are TGTGCCAGCAGCGTAAGGGGGAGCTCCTACAATGAGCAGTTCTTC. Amino acid sequence: CASSVRGSSYNEQFF.

Details on this clone: The same CDR3 is also encoded by other DNA sequences in this sample. This chain connects TRBV7-9 to TRBJ1-1; D unresolved. The CDR3 runs to 13 residues. Germline-derived CDR1 and CDR2 are SEHNR and FQNEAQ (reference sequence). Deletions cut 0 bases from V and 2 bases from J, with 4 bases between. Here the CDR3 DNA reads TGTGCCAGCAGCTTAGCGCGTAACACTGAAGCTTTCTTT. Protein: CASSLARNTEAFF.

The chain couples TRBV14 to TRBJ2-7, with 12 bases aligning to TRBD2. V was pared by 4 bases and J by 5 bases, with 15 bases of the junction left unmatched. The CDR3 spans 18 residues. Germline CDR1 reads SGHDN; CDR2 reads FVKESK. The CDR3 spells CASSPPTSGSEAKNEQYF. DNA for the CDR3: TGTGCCAGCAGCCCCCCGACTAGCGGGAGTGAGGCTAAGAACGAGCAGTACTTC.

This clone showed up just a few times. The rearrangement links TRBV30 to TRBJ2-1, with 12 positions matching TRBD2. The CDR3 spans 18 residues. CDR1 GTSNPN and CDR2 SVGIG come from the germline V gene (reference sequence). V trimming: 1 base; J trimming: 5 bases; junction bases outside the gene matches: 12. CDR3 residues: CAWSDSLGLAGPNNEQFF. CDR3 nucleotide sequence: TGTGCCTGGAGTGACTCCCTTGGACTAGCGGGGCCTAACAATGAGCAGTTCTTC.

This clone occurred once. This chain links TRBV5-5 with TRBJ2-5; 8 bases agree with TRBD2. The CDR3 spans 14 residues. Trimming took 4 bases from V and 5 from J; bases not matched to a gene: 7. Looked up from germline, CDR1 is SGHKS and CDR2 is YYEKEE (reference sequence). Here the CDR3 DNA reads TGTGCCAGCAGCCCCACGGGGGGGTGGGAGACCCAGTACTTC. Protein product: CASSPTGGWETQYF. Combining the CDR3 with reference TRBV5-5 and TRBJ2-5 gives the whole variable domain DAGVTQSPTHLIKTRGQQVTLRCSPISGHKSVSWYQQVLGQGPQFIFQYYEKEERGRGNFPDRFSARQFPNYSSELNVNALLLGDSALYLCASSPTGGWETQYFGPGTRLLVL.

V and J are TRBV7-2 and TRBJ1-1; D gene ambiguous. V lost 6 bases, J lost 6 bases, and 8 bases lay in between. From germline, CDR1 is SGHTA and CDR2 FQGNSA. The CDR3 covers 11 residues. The CDR3, as DNA: TGTGCCAGCAGGGTCGGTCCTGAAGCTTTCTTT. It encodes CASRVGPEAFF.

This clone was detected a few times. The CDR3 sequence: CASSVRGNTEAFF. Written as DNA, the CDR3 is TGTGCCAGCAGCGTCAGGGGGAACACTGAAGCTTTCTTT. The rearrangement joins TRBV5-4 to TRBJ1-1; D is perhaps TRBD1 (6 bases). V was cut by 4 bases and J by 1 base, with 8 bases left in between. This CDR3 has 13 amino acids. Germline CDR1 and CDR2: SGHNT and YYREEE (reference sequence). Drawing the rest from reference TRBV5-4 and TRBJ1-1, the complete variable domain is ETGVTQSPTHLIKTRGQQVTLRCSSQSGHNTVSWYQQALGQGPQFIFQYYREEENGRGNFPPRFSGLQFPNYSSELNVNALELDDSALYLCASSVRGNTEAFFGQGTRLTVV.

This clone appeared a single time. V is TRBV7-7 and J is TRBJ2-7; 11 positions match TRBD1. V dropped 1 base and J dropped 4; count of bases not matched to a gene: 3. CDR3 size: 15 residues. Per germline, CDR1 SSHAT and CDR2 FNYEAQ (reference sequence). The CDR3 DNA is TGTGCCAGCAGCTTAGGGACAGGGGGCTTGTACGAGCAGTACTTC. Encoded protein: CASSLGTGGLYEQYF.

The V and J genes are TRBV5-4 and TRBJ1-1; D not resolved. Trimming removed 0 bases from V and 8 bases from J, with 5 bases in between. Germline lookup yields CDR1 SGHNT and CDR2 YYREEE (reference sequence). This CDR3 contains 11 residues. The DNA of the CDR3 is TGTGCCAGCAGCTTGGAACGGGAAGCTTTCTTT. This translates into CASSLEREAFF.